This TCR beta chain was captured in a study of T cells in tuberculosis. Sequencing was performed with immunoSEQ multiplex PCR; in TCRdb, only in-frame clones are kept and a portion is missing. The sample holds 35,000 to 40,000 clones, almost 95% seen once. With regard to this clone: The same CDR3 arises from other DNA sequences in this sample as well.

The V gene's germline CDR1 is LGHNA and CDR2 YSLEER. The CDR3 covers 16 residues. V was clipped by 0 bases and J by 0 bases, with 9 bases between them. The rearrangement links TRBV4-3 to TRBJ1-3; the D is unclear. Sequencing input: PBMCs. The clonotype was recovered from a donor aged 10 to 29 with latent tuberculosis or without tuberculosis infection. Some clones in this sample may be carry-over from other donors' samples. The CDR3 loop is CASSQDLPSSGNTIYF. DNA of the CDR3: TGCGCCAGCAGCCAAGATCTACCGTCCTCTGGAAACACCATATATTTT.